These 29 T cell receptor beta chains came from one sample sequenced in a study of identical twins. In TCRdb, the 5' RACE reads were re-called with MiXCR into one record per CDR3 protein. This sample has hundreds of thousands of distinct CDR3 sequences; about 20% occur once, and the top ten carry roughly 13%. These data were likewise used in another study, on T cells expressing NK-cell markers.

Material: PBMCs. These TCRs come from a woman aged 18-35 years in good health.

The DNA for the CDR3 is TGTGCCAGCAGCTTAAGTTTCGTGAGCTCCTACAATGAGCAGTTCTTC. This sequence encodes CASSLSFVSSYNEQFF. The rearrangement joins TRBV11-2 to TRBJ2-1; D unclear. V was trimmed by 2 bases and J by 0 bases, leaving 11 bases between them. CDR1 is SGHAT and CDR2 is FQNNGV in the germline V gene. CDR3 length: 16 amino acids. Looking up the rest from reference TRBV11-2 and TRBJ2-1 gives the full variable domain: EAGVAQSPRYKIIEKRQSVAFWCNPISGHATLYWYQQILGQGPKLLIQFQNNGVVDDSQLPKDRFSAERLKGVDSTLKIQPAKLEDSAVYLCASSLSFVSSYNEQFFGPGTRLTVL.

This chain uses TRBV4-3 with TRBJ2-1, with 10 bases that match TRBD1. Germline CDR1 and CDR2: LGHNA and YSLEER. The CDR3 consists of 15 residues. V dropped 0 bases and J dropped 7; count of bases not matched to a gene: 3. CDR3 residues: CASSQDRTGGNEQFF. CDR3 bases: TGCGCCAGCAGCCAAGATAGGACAGGGGGAAATGAGCAGTTCTTC.

The chain links TRBV7-6 to TRBJ2-2; 9 nucleotides match TRBD2. This CDR3 is built from 15 residues. Per the germline V gene, CDR1 is SGHVS and CDR2 is FNYEAQ. Trimming at V came to 3 bases and at J to 6 bases, leaving 5 bases not matched to a gene. CDR3 in amino acids: CASSFEGGGAGELFF. The CDR3 region has the DNA TGTGCCAGCAGCTTCGAAGGCGGGGGGGCCGGGGAGCTGTTTTTT.

The genes are TRBV25-1 and TRBJ2-5; D is perhaps TRBD1 or TRBD2 (5 bases each). The CDR3 runs 17 residues. With 4 bases removed from V and 1 base from J, the gap between germline ends came to 19 bases. CDR1 is MGHDK and CDR2 is SYGVNS in the germline V gene. This chain's CDR3 is CASSGQVPGRSQETQYF. Here the CDR3 DNA reads TGTGCCAGCAGTGGGCAGGTCCCGGGACGGAGCCAAGAGACCCAGTACTTC.

J is TRBJ2-2 and V is TRBV5-6; 8 bases match TRBD1. Unmatched junction bases numbered 14, after V lost 3 bases and J lost 7 bases. The germline CDR1 and CDR2 sequences are SGHDT and YYEEEE. The CDR3 runs to 17 residues. CDR3 DNA: TGTGCCAGCAGCTCGTACCCAGGGGGCAGTCGGTACGGGGAGCTGTTTTTT. The encoded protein is CASSSYPGGSRYGELFF.

The chain links TRBV12-3 or TRBV12-4 to TRBJ2-2; D is ambiguous. Deletions cut 6 bases from V and 1 base from J, with 12 bases between. CDR3 length: 15 amino acids. This chain's CDR3 is CASRRTVGNTGELFF. The DNA of the CDR3 is TGTGCCAGCAGGCGGACGGTCGGGAACACCGGGGAGCTGTTTTTT.

V usage is TRBV20-1 and J usage is TRBJ1-1, with D hard to call. The V gene's germline CDR1 is DFQATT and CDR2 SNEGSKA (reference sequence). The CDR3 runs 11 residues. Trimming shortened V by 3 bases and J by 5 bases, and 7 bases separated the two germline ends. The CDR3 spells CSASDGTEAFF. The CDR3 DNA is TGCAGTGCTAGTGACGGGACTGAAGCTTTCTTT.

This clonotype was seen only a few times. This chain uses TRBV12-3 or TRBV12-4 with TRBJ2-5; 8 bases line up with TRBD1. The CDR3 consists of 15 residues. Germline trimming cut 3 bases from V and 2 bases from J; bases unmatched to any gene: 5. CDR3: CASSFGQGKQETQYF. The CDR3 DNA is TGTGCCAGCAGTTTTGGACAGGGAAAGCAAGAGACCCAGTACTTC.

In its sample, this clonotype was seen a few times. This rearrangement joins TRBV27 to TRBJ1-6; possible D gene TRBD1, 5 bases. The CDR3 has 14 residues. The germline V gene has CDR1 MNHEY and CDR2 SMNVEV (reference sequence). V was shortened by 3 bases and J by 6 bases, with 9 bases between the two germline ends. The CDR3 region is CASSFDSLNSPLHF. CDR3 coding DNA: TGTGCCAGCAGTTTCGACAGCCTTAATTCACCCCTCCACTTT.

The table lists this clonotype with a few counts. The chain employs TRBV6-6 and TRBJ1-2, with D perhaps matching TRBD1 (5 bases). Germline V gene data show CDR1 as MNHNY and CDR2 as SVGAGI (reference sequence). V lost 5 bases to trimming and J lost 8 bases, with 12 bases between them. This CDR3 contains 12 residues. For the CDR3, the DNA is TGTGCCAGCAGTGAGCAGGGTTCCGGCTACACCTTC. It codes for CASSEQGSGYTF.

The chain links TRBV6-4 to TRBJ2-3; TRBD2 matches at 14 bases. Germline CDR1 and CDR2: MRHNA and SNTAGT. The CDR3 extends over 16 amino acids. Germline trimming cut 6 bases from V and 4 bases from J; bases unmatched to any gene: 6. The CDR3: CASRPGTSGGSDTQYF. Written as DNA, the CDR3 is TGTGCCAGCAGACCCGGGACTAGCGGGGGCTCAGATACGCAGTATTTT.

V usage is TRBV5-1 and J usage is TRBJ1-2; TRBD1 matches at 9 bases. CDR1 and CDR2 from the germline V gene are SGHRS and YFSETQ. This CDR3 comprises 13 residues. V trimming: 4 bases; J trimming: 8 bases; junction bases outside the gene matches: 6. The CDR3 here is CASSGGQGDGYTF. CDR3 in DNA: TGCGCCAGCAGCGGGGGACAGGGAGACGGCTACACCTTC.

The chain combines TRBV6-5 with TRBJ2-3; no firm D call. The CDR3 has 16 amino acids. Per germline, CDR1 MNHEY and CDR2 SVGAGI. V lost 3 bases and J lost 5, with 18 bases in between. The CDR3 bases are TGTGCCAGCAGTTATGGCCGGGCGCTGTTGAGAGATACGCAGTATTTT. Residues: CASSYGRALLRDTQYF.

The CDR3 sequence: CSATRTSGRGDTQYF. Here the CDR3 DNA reads TGCAGTGCTACCCGGACTAGCGGGAGGGGAGATACGCAGTATTTT. The J gene is TRBJ2-3, the V gene TRBV20-1, with 15 bases lining up with TRBD2. With 4 bases clipped from V and 5 bases from J, the junction kept 4 bases outside the gene matches. Germline V lookup: CDR1 DFQATT, CDR2 SNEGSKA (reference sequence). CDR3 length equals 15 residues.

The genes are TRBV5-1 and TRBJ2-7, with 10 bases fitting TRBD2. The CDR3 is 15 residues long. The V gene end was trimmed by 6 bases and the J gene end by 5 bases; junction bases not matched to a gene: 11. The germline CDR1 and CDR2 sequences are SGHRS and YFSETQ. In nucleotides, the CDR3 is TGCGCCAGCATGGTAGGAGCGGGAGGGCGACACGAGCAGTACTTC. This gives the protein CASMVGAGGRHEQYF.

This clonotype was detected a few times. The V and J genes are TRBV7-2 and TRBJ2-1; D call uncertain. This CDR3 is 13 amino acids long. Germline CDR1 SGHTA, CDR2 FQGNSA. Trimming left V 3 bases short and J 6 bases short, with 9 bases between. This chain's CDR3 is CASSFSRFNEQFF. In DNA form, the CDR3 reads TGTGCCAGCAGCTTTTCTAGGTTCAATGAGCAGTTCTTC.

The chain recombines TRBV5-1 with TRBJ2-3, with D perhaps TRBD2 (6 bases). With 5 bases removed from V and 4 bases from J, the gap between germline ends came to 14 bases. Germline assignment: CDR1 SGHRS and CDR2 YFSETQ. This CDR3 is built from 14 residues. The CDR3, as DNA: TGCGCCAGCAGTGTTCAGAGGAGGGCAGATACGCAGTATTTT. This translates into CASSVQRRADTQYF.

This clonotype was counted only a few times. The gene calls are TRBV13 and TRBJ2-3; 13 positions match TRBD2. V gave up 5 bases and J gave up 11 bases; unmatched junction bases: 13. CDR1 PRHDT and CDR2 FYEKMQ come from the germline V gene (reference sequence). The CDR3 runs to 16 residues. CDR3 sequence (DNA): TGTGCCAGCAGCCAGCCCGGACTAGCGGGAGTAGATGTGCAGTATTTT. This encodes CASSQPGLAGVDVQYF. Supplemented by reference TRBV13 and TRBJ2-3, the full variable domain reads AAGVIQSPRHLIKEKRETATLKCYPIPRHDTVYWYQQGPGQDPQFLISFYEKMQSDKGSIPDRFSAQQFSDYHSELNMSSLELGDSALYFCASSQPGLAGVDVQYFGPGTRLTVL.

This clonotype was seen ten or more times. Relative to the germline gene, one junction end is altered; a read error may explain this. This chain links TRBV29-1 with TRBJ2-1; 9 positions agree with TRBD2. The CDR3 covers 11 residues. Germline V gives CDR1 SQVTM, CDR2 ANQGSEA. CDR3 nucleotide sequence: TGCAGCGTTGAAGGCGGGAGGGGATGGGACTTC. It is translated as CSVEGGRGWDF.

This clonotype was observed once. The chain is built from TRBV7-2 and TRBJ2-7, with a weak D call TRBD2 (6 bases). The length of the CDR3 is 16 residues. The germline V gene encodes CDR1 SGHTA and CDR2 FQGNSA. V lost 1 base, J lost 0 bases, and 13 bases lay in between. CDR3 DNA: TGTGCCAGCAGCTTAGTTGGGGGGTTTAGCTCCTACGAGCAGTACTTC. Its protein is CASSLVGGFSSYEQYF.

This clonotype was seen a handful of times. The CDR3 sequence: CASSGPGTGQNYGYTF. The CDR3 nucleotides are TGTGCCAGCAGCGGCCCTGGGACAGGGCAAAACTATGGCTACACCTTC. V is TRBV9 and J is TRBJ1-2; 9 bases are a match to TRBD1. Germline V gene data show CDR1 as SGDLS and CDR2 as YYNGEE. This CDR3 contains 16 residues. The V gene end was trimmed by 3 bases and the J gene end by 2 bases; junction bases not matched to a gene: 8.

The rearrangement uses TRBV10-3 and TRBJ2-5; 11 bases match TRBD2. The CDR3 consists of 19 residues. From germline, CDR1 is ENHRY and CDR2 SYGVKD. With V trimmed by 6 bases and J by 8 bases, 23 bases remained unmatched. The CDR3, as DNA: TGTGCCATCAGCCCCCATAGTAGCGGGGGGGCCAAGGGAAGAGATACCCAGTACTTC. Protein: CAISPHSSGGAKGRDTQYF.

A few counts support this clonotype. The chain recombines TRBV5-1 with TRBJ2-7; 13 bases line up with TRBD2. V dropped 6 bases and J dropped 5; count of bases not matched to a gene: 5. Germline V gene data show CDR1 as SGHRS and CDR2 as YFSETQ. There are 14 residues in the CDR3. CDR3 DNA: TGCGCCAGCACCGGGACTAGCGGGAAAGACGAGCAGTACTTC. Translated: CASTGTSGKDEQYF.

This clonotype has a handful of counts. The chain combines TRBV5-1 with TRBJ2-7; weak D call: TRBD1 (6 bases). The CDR3 is 14 amino acids. Germline-derived CDR1 and CDR2 are SGHRS and YFSETQ. Trimming removed 3 bases from V and 2 bases from J, with 12 bases in between. Written as DNA, the CDR3 is TGCGCCAGCAGCTACGGGACAATGACCTACGAGCAGTACTTC. Encoded protein: CASSYGTMTYEQYF.

The chain employs TRBV6-1 and TRBJ2-7; either TRBD1 or TRBD2 may supply D (5 bases each). The CDR3 extends over 16 amino acids. The V gene lost 6 bases and the J gene lost 0 bases, with 18 bases spanning the gap. Germline V gene sequence: CDR1 MNHNS, CDR2 SASEGT. CDR3 protein: CASSPARGRASYEQYF. CDR3 sequence (DNA): TGTGCCAGCAGCCCAGCGAGGGGACGGGCCTCCTACGAGCAGTACTTC.

This chain uses TRBV29-1 with TRBJ2-7, with TRBD2 matching 7 bases. CDR3 size: 14 residues. In germline, CDR1 is SQVTM, CDR2 ANQGSEA. V shed 0 bases, J shed 2 bases, and the junction held 4 bases outside the gene matches. This CDR3 reads CSVEESGKTYEQYF. CDR3 bases: TGCAGCGTTGAAGAGAGCGGGAAGACCTACGAGCAGTACTTC.

The chain links TRBV20-1 to TRBJ2-1; D is undetermined. In germline, CDR1 is DFQATT, CDR2 SNEGSKA (reference sequence). CDR3 length: 13 residues. Trimming cost V 6 bases and J 6 bases, with 15 bases left between them. The CDR3 DNA reads as TGCAGTGCCGCGGCTAGTAGCCGCAATGAGCAGTTCTTC. Translated: CSAAASSRNEQFF.

V is TRBV11-1 and J is TRBJ2-1, with D perhaps matching TRBD1 (5 bases). CDR1 SGHAT and CDR2 FQDESV come from the germline V gene (reference sequence). V was clipped by 7 bases and J by 0 bases, with 25 bases between them. This CDR3 has 19 residues. CDR3 coding DNA: TGTGCCAGCACCACACTGTCAGTCATACAGGATAGCTCCTACAATGAGCAGTTCTTC. Its protein product is CASTTLSVIQDSSYNEQFF. The entire variable domain, with the rest obtained from reference TRBV11-1 and TRBJ2-1, is as follows: EAEVAQSPRYKITEKSQAVAFWCDPISGHATLYWYRQILGQGPELLVQFQDESVVDDSQLPKDRFSAERLKGVDSTLKIQPAELGDSAMYLCASTTLSVIQDSSYNEQFFGPGTRLTVL.

This clonotype was detected a few times. This chain links TRBV5-1 with TRBJ2-1, with TRBD1 identical over 10 bases. The V and J ends lost 4 bases and 2 bases, in that order; junction bases with no gene match: 6. Germline CDR1 SGHRS, CDR2 YFSETQ. This CDR3 has 16 amino acids. CDR3 in amino acids: CASSITGQGTYNEQFF. As DNA, the CDR3 is TGCGCCAGCAGCATCACGGGACAGGGGACCTACAATGAGCAGTTCTTC.